Here is one T cell receptor gamma chain with its context. By how much of the sample it makes up, this clone is medium-sized (0.01 to 0.1%). It has no known antigen specificity. Base-call qualities are not available, and no considerably larger clone is one nucleotide away. There are 12 amino acids in the CDR3, from cysteine to phenylalanine inclusive. Kept here is only the CDR3 DNA, which spans 36 bases and is read in frame from base 1. Ends trimmed: V by 8 bases, J by 2 bases; bases unmatched to a gene: 4. These data originate in a study of gamma delta lymphoproliferative disorders and STAT genes (dated by TCRdb to about 2018). About the study as a whole: The LymphoTrack Dx TCRG Assay was used to build gamma-chain libraries from a minimum of 50 ng of genomic DNA. Because no corresponding Invivoscribe delta assay was available, delta-chain libraries were prepared according to the EuroClonality-NGS working group standard operating procedure. To confirm the results, all delta-chain samples and two gamma-chain samples were sequenced a second time. Within a larger immunophenotypic and STAT-mutation study, TCR gamma and delta CDR3 repertoires were profiled by deep sequencing in Tgammadelta lymphoproliferative disease patients and healthy controls. General study outcomes and caveats: Control T cells were likely spread across varied maturation stages, whereas leukemic cells were skewed toward terminal effectors, which potentially limits comparisons between patients and controls. The authors pointed out that NGS specificity may be lower at low frequencies, so whether leukemic clones are public or private needs to be confirmed. Almost every major gamma and delta clonotype in patients was public, meaning shared with at least one healthy donor, and only a couple of gamma clonotypes were private to disease. When whole repertoires were clustered, gamma repertoires from patients grouped apart from those of healthy controls, but delta repertoires did not separate between the groups.

In both library methods, multiplex PCR was carried out with primers targeting conserved V and J regions of the TCR genes. The amplicons were purified, pooled and then sequenced on an Illumina MiSeq platform. As for the original processing: V(D)J alignment, clonotype assembly and translation were done with MiXCR, while functionality assessment and CDR3 repertoire analyses were done with VDJtools. CDR3 followed the IMGT definition, and analyses included only productive sequences that used functional genes, leaving out ORF genes and pseudogenes. A custom Python script was used to search all patients and controls for identical amino acid CDR3s of major clonotypes (frequency >=5%). A one-sided non-parametric Wilcoxon test was used to compare clonotype frequencies between patients and controls. TCRdb reprocessed the public data with the CATT caller; entries with the same nucleotide sequence were combined afterwards. These V and J calls rely on TCRdb rather than the paper's analysis. This sample has about 3,000 gamma-chain clones in its table, and around 7.5% of those were observed once. The ten largest clones capture about a sixth of the sample.

Genomic DNA from peripheral blood mononuclear cells isolated from patients and controls was used for TCR sequencing. Controls were around 23 healthy adult blood donors, with a median age of around 64 years and 12 males and approximately 11 females, matched to patients for age and sex. The sequence links TRGV10 to TRGJ1 or TRGJ2. No J gene was available from TCRdb, and it was assigned here by a germline match of the DNA. TRGV10 is an open reading frame whose function is uncertain. The sequence came from a human donor in good health. Material: blood. The DNA sequence is TGTGCTGCGTGGGCCTATTATTATAAGAAACTCTTT. Its protein reads: CAAWAYYYKKLF.